In this sample, the clone carrying this T cell receptor beta chain turned up a few times. The length of the CDR3 is 15 residues. Trimming stripped 3 bases from V and 1 base from J, with 13 bases between. The germline V gene encodes CDR1 SGHDT and CDR2 YYEEEE. One entry per CDR3 protein results from TCRdb running MiXCR on the RT-PCR reads. In the table there are more than 550,000 distinct CDR3 sequences, 12% to 15% of which are singletons. The chain employs TRBV5-6 and TRBJ2-5; D unresolved. The material sequenced was memory CD4+ T cells from blood. The receptor was isolated from a female donor in good health, serving as a healthy control. CDR3 DNA: TGTGCCAGCAGCTACTTCAGAGGCCTCCAAGAGACCCAGTACTTC. Encoded protein: CASSYFRGLQETQYF.